This TCR beta chain was retrieved from a study of T cells after yellow fever vaccination. This clonotype was detected many times. UMIs were added to TCR cDNA along with a universal primer site when it was made by 5'RACE template switching. TCRdb re-called the 5' RACE reads through MiXCR, storing one row per CDR3 protein. The sample yields approximately 120,000 distinct CDR3 sequences, more than 6.5% seen once. The V segment lost 1 base and the J segment 5 bases; nucleotides outside the gene matches: 6. Germline CDR1 reads SGHRS; CDR2 reads YFSETQ. This CDR3 spans 15 amino acids. The receptor comes from a young man who received the YFV17D yellow fever vaccine. The specimen was CD4+ T cells sorted from PBMCs, collected 10 days after the first yellow fever vaccination. This chain links TRBV5-1 with TRBJ2-5, with 9 bases aligning to TRBD1. Written as DNA, the CDR3 is TGCGCCAGCAGCTTGAGGACAGGGGCAGGGGAGACCCAGTACTTC. Its protein product is CASSLRTGAGETQYF. Looking up the rest from reference TRBV5-1 and TRBJ2-5 gives the full variable domain: KAGVTQTPRYLIKTRGQQVTLSCSPISGHRSVSWYQQTPGQGLQFLFEYFSETQRNKGNFPGRFSGRQFSNSRSEMNVSTLELGDSALYLCASSLRTGAGETQYFGPGTRLLVL.